The entry below gives a single T cell receptor (beta chain) sequence along with its context. For the second PCR, which ran for 7 to 11 cycles, a sample-barcoded 5' primer and a J-beta primer mix were used. Each CDR3 protein gets one entry after TCRdb re-called the 5' RACE reads with MiXCR. The sample comprises about 810,000 distinct CDR3 sequences, roughly 40% of which are singletons, and approximately 12% rests with the top ten. The sample belongs to a study of blood T cells in healthy people across ages. The J segment lost 1 base and the V segment lost 6 bases, leaving 8 bases of the junction unmatched. Germline-derived CDR1 and CDR2 are LGHNT and FRNRAP. The CDR3 extends over 16 amino acids.

Sequenced input: blood. The chain carries TRBV12-5 and TRBJ2-2, with 7 bases fitting TRBD1. The sequence was collected from a man between 18 and 35 years old in good health. CDR3 nucleotides: TGTGCTAGTGGACCTGACAGGGCCGAGAACACCGGGGAGCTGTTTTTT. Translation gives CASGPDRAENTGELFF.